The present T cell receptor beta chain was sequenced within a study of a mutant IDH1 vaccine in newly diagnosed glioma. The time point: baseline, week 1 (first vaccination visit). Described treatment: pre-vaccination baseline after standard-of-care therapy. Libraries were prepared by immunoSEQ multiplex PCR; TCRdb keeps only in-frame clonotypes and omits some of them. The sample contains fewer than 100,000 clones, approximately 90% of which appear only once. J lost 4 bases, V lost 8 bases, and 9 bases had no gene match. The length of the CDR3 is 15 residues. Germline CDR1 and CDR2: MDHEN and SYDVKM. The specimen comprised PBMCs, sampled from a glioma patient treated with radiotherapy, temozolomide or both. The sequence derives from a woman in her forties or fifties with glioma. The V and J genes are TRBV28 and TRBJ1-5, with 9 bases fitting TRBD1. The CDR3, as DNA: TGTGCCAGCCGTACAGGACAGGGGCCAAATCAGCCCCAGCATTTT. This gives the protein CASRTGQGPNQPQHF.